This record covers a single T cell receptor (beta chain). Its antigen has not been determined. No much larger clone is present one base from it, and per-base qualities are unavailable. The TCR beta CDR3 regions were amplified from the RNA transcripts. A first-round RT-PCR of the TCR CDR3 used the HTBI primer set with the Qiagen OneStep RT-PCR kit. A second multiplex PCR round built the libraries, followed by size selection and purification. Sequencing of the libraries was done on an Illumina HiSeq2000 using paired-end 100 bp reads. From the authors' description of their analysis: SOAPnuke was used to process the raw data, removing reads that contained adapters or uncalled bases, had a mean Phred below 15, or lacked an exact match to the constant primer or identifier. High-quality paired reads were merged with COPE v1.2.5, and unique nucleotide sequences were defined as clonotypes. MiTCR v1.1 was used to align clonotypes to the IMGT TRBV, TRBD and TRBJ reference segments. The analysis included only V-J combinations with a frequency above 0.0001, which together covered approximately 99% of the repertoires. The TCS score was defined as the ratio of F50 (clonal expansion) to E x V (chaos), calculated using BLOSUM62-based TCRdist between CDR3 peptides within each V-J. Welch's t-statistics and random forest reduced around 550 V-J features to 13, which were used in a naive Bayes classifier (R e1071). The public reads were reanalyzed by TCRdb: fastp trimming at Q25, MiXCR alignment, in-frame beta chains only. Every CDR3 protein is listed once, alongside the most common genes and DNA of its rows. The V and J calls and clone size are TCRdb's, not the authors'. The sample table shows 250,000 to 350,000 distinct CDR3 sequences, and 16% are seen once. The leading ten clones occupy around 35% of the sample.

Graves' hyperthyroidism was defined as stable when no progression to ophthalmopathy occurred over 18 months of follow-up. Hyperthyroidism patients were aged 18 to 65 years and newly diagnosed, with disease duration of less than 2 months. The study excluded patients with uncontrolled infections, other autoimmune diseases, pregnancy or lactation. Diagnoses were established on the basis of clinical symptoms, serum thyroxine and TRAb, thyroid ultrasound, and orbital computed tomography. PBMCs were isolated from 8 to 10 ml of fresh peripheral blood by Ficoll-Paque density gradient centrifugation. Trizol reagent was used to extract total RNA, and RNA quality was then checked on an Agilent 2100 Bioanalyzer. The data were taken from a study of T cells in Graves' hyperthyroidism and ophthalmopathy (dated by TCRdb to between 2018 and 2020). About the investigation overall: Peripheral blood samples were taken at initial diagnosis, before any treatment was given. To identify distinguishing TCR V-J signatures, a discovery cohort of around 100 patients was used, comprising 43 with Graves' ophthalmopathy and under 60 with stable Graves' hyperthyroidism. Whether ophthalmopathy could be predicted prospectively was tested in an independent validation cohort made up of fewer than 20 hyperthyroidism patients plus 17 patients who later progressed to ophthalmopathy. The roughly 91 discovery patients were randomly split 7:3 into training and test sets. In addition, the study compared T-cell repertoires in thyroid tissue and in blood from several Graves' hyperthyroidism patients. Following sampling, methimazole starting at 30 mg daily was given to hyperthyroidism patients, and high-dose intravenous methylprednisolone was given to ophthalmopathy patients. TCR Vbeta CDR3 sequencing of 120 to 150 peripheral blood samples (over 40 ophthalmopathy, around 80 hyperthyroidism and some 17 progressor patients) is reported in the paper. Study-wide conclusions, independent of this receptor: In validation, progression to ophthalmopathy was predicted by the model with nearly 71% sensitivity and under 85% specificity, a median of around 5.9 months before onset. No statistical method was used to fix the sample size in advance, and group allocation was not hidden from the investigators. Most expanded thyroid clonotypes (frequency above 0.001) were also detected in blood, suggesting blood repertoires may reflect thyroid immune responses. A 13 V-J signature model separated ophthalmopathy from stable hyperthyroidism, with 87.88% sensitivity and roughly 81% specificity in cross-validation and 80%/75% in testing.

Between the V and J ends, shortened by 3 bases and 6 bases respectively, the junction contains 11 bases. From a lookup of the germline V gene (reference sequence), CDR1 and CDR2 are LNHDA and SQIVND. Including the terminal cysteine and phenylalanine, the CDR3 comprises 14 residues. The only DNA kept is the CDR3, 42 bases in frame from the first base. Recombination linked TRBV19 to TRBJ1-4; the D region possibly corresponds to TRBD1 (6 bases align). The TCR sequence derives from a man in his thirties or forties with Graves' hyperthyroidism. Sample: blood. This receptor carries the CDR3 CASSMAGQYEKLFF. The DNA is TGTGCCAGTAGTATGGCCGGACAGTATGAAAAACTGTTTTTT.